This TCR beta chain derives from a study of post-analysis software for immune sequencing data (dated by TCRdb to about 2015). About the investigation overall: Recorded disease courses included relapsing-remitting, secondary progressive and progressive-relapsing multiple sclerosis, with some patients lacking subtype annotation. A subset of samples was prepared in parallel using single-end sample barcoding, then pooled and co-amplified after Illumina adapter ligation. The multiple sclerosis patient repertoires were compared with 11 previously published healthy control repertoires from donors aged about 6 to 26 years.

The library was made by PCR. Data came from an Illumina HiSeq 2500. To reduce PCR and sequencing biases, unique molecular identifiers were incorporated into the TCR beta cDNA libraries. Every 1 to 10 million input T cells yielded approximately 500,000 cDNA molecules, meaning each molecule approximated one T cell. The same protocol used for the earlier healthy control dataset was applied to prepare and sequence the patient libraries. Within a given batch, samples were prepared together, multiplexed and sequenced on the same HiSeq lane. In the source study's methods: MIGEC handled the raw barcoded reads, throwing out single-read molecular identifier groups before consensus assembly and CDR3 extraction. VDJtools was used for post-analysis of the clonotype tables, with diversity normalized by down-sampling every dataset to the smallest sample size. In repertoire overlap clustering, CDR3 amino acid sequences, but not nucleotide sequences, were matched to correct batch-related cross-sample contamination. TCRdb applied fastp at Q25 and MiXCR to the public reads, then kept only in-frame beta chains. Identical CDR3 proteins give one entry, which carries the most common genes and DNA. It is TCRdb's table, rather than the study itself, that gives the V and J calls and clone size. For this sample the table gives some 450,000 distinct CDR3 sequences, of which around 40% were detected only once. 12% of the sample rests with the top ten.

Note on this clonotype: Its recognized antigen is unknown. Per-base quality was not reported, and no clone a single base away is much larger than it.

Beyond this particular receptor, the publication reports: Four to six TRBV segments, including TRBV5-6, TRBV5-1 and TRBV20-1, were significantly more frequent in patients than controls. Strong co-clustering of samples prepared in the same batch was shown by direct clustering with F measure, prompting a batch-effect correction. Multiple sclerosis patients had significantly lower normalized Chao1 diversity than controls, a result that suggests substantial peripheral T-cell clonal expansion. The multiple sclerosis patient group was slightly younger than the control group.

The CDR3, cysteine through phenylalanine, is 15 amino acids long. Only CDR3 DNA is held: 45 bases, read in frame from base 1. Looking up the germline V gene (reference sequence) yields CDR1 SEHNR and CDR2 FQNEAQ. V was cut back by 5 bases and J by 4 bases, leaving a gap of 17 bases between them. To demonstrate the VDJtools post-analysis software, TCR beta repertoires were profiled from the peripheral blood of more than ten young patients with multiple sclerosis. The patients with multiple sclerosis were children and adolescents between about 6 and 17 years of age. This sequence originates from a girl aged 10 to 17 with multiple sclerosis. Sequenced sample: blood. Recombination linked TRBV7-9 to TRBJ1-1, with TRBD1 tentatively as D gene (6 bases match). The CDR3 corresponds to CASSQLGQRFTEAFF. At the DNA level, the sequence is TGTGCCAGCAGCCAACTCGGACAGCGCTTCACTGAAGCTTTCTTT.